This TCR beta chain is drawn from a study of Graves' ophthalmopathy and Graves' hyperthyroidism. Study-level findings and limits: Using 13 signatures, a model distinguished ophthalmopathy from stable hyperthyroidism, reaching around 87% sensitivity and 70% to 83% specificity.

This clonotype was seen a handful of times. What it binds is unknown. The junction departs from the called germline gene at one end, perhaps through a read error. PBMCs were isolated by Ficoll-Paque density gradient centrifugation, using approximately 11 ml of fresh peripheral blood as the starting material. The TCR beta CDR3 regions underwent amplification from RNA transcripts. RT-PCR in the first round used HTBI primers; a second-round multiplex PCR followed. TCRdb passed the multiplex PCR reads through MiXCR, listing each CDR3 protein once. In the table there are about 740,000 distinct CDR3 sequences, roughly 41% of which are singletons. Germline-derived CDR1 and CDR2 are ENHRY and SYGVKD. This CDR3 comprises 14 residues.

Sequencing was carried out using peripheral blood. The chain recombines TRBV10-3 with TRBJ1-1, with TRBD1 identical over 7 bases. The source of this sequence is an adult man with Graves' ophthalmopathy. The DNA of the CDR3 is TGTGCCAGCAGTACGACAGGGTATGAGACTGAAGCTTTCTTT. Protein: CASSTTGYETEAFF.